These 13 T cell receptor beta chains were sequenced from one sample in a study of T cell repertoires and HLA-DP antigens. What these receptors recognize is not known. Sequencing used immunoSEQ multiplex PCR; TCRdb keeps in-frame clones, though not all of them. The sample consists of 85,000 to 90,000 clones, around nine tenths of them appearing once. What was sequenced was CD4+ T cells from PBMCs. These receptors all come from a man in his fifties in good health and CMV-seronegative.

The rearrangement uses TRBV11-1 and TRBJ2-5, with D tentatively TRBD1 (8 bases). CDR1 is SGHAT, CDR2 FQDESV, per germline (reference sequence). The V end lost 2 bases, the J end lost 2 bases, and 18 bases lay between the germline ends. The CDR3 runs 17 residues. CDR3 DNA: TGTGCCAGCAGCTTAAGGCCGCGGGGGACAGGTCAAGAGACCCAGTACTTC. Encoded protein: CASSLRPRGTGQETQYF.

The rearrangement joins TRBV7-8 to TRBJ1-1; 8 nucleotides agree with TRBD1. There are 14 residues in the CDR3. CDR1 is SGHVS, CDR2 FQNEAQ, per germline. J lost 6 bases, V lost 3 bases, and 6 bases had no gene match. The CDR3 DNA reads TGTGCCAGCAGCTTCATGGGACAGGTTCCTGAAGCTTTCTTT. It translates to CASSFMGQVPEAFF.

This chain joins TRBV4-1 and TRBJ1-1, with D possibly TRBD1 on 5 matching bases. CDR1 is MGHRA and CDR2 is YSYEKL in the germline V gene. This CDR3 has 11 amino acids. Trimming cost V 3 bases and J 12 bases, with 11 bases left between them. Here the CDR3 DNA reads TGCGCCAGCAGCCAGTCCAGGGTGTCTTTCTTT. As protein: CASSQSRVSFF.

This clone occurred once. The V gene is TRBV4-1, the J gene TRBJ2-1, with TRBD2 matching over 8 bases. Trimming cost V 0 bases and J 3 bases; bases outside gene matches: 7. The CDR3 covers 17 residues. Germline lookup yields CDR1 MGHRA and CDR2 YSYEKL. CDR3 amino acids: CASSQDPAGDLYNEQFF. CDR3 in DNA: TGCGCCAGCAGCCAAGATCCAGCGGGGGACCTCTACAATGAGCAGTTCTTC.

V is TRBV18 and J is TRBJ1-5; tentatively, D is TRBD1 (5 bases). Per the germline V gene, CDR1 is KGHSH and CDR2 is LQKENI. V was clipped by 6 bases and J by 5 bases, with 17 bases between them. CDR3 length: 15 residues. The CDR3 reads CASSQNTGGDQPQHF. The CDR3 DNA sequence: TGTGCCAGCTCTCAAAACACAGGAGGGGATCAGCCCCAGCATTTT.

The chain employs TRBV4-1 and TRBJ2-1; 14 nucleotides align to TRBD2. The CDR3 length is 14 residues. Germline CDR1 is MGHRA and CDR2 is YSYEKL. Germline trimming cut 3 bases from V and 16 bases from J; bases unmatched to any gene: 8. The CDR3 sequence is CASSQGLAGATGFF. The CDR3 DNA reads TGCGCCAGCAGCCAGGGACTAGCGGGGGCCACGGGTTTCTTC.

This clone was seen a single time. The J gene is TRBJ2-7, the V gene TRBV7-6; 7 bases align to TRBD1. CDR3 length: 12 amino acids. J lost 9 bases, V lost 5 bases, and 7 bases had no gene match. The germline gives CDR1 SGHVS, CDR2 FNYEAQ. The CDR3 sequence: CASSPQQGTQYF. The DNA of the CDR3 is TGTGCCAGCAGCCCTCAACAGGGGACGCAGTACTTC.

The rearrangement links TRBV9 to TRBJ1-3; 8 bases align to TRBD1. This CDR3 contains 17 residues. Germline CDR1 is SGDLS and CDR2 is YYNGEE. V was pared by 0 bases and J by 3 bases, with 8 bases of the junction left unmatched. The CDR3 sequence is CASSVVAGGAGGNTIYF. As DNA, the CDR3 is TGTGCCAGCAGCGTAGTGGCAGGGGGCGCAGGTGGAAACACCATATATTTT.

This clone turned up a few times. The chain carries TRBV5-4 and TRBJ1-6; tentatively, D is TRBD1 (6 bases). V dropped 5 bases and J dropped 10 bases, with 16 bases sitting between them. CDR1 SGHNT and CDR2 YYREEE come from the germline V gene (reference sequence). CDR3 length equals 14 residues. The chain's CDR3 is CASRRDIVLSPLHF. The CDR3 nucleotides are TGTGCCAGCAGGCGGGACATAGTATTGTCACCCCTCCACTTT.

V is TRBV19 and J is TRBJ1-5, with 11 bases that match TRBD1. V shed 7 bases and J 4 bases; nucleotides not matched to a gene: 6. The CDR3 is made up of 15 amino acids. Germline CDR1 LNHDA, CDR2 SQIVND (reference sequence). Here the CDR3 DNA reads TGTGCCAGTACCGGACAGGGGGCGAGAAATCAGCCCCAGCATTTT. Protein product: CASTGQGARNQPQHF.

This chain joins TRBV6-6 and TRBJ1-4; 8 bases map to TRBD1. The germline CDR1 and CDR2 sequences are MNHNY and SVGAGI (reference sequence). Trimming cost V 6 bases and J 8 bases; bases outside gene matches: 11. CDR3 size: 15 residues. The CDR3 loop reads CASRGKTGEDEKLFF. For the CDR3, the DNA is TGTGCCAGCAGGGGGAAGACAGGGGAGGACGAAAAACTGTTTTTT.

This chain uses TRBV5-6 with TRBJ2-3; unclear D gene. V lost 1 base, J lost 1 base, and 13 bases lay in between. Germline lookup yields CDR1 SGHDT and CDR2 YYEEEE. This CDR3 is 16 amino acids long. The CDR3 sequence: CASSLMTAEGTDTQYF. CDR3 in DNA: TGTGCCAGCAGCTTGATGACTGCCGAGGGCACAGATACGCAGTATTTT. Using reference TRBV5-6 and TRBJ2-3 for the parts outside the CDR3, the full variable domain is DAGVTQSPTHLIKTRGQQVTLRCSPKSGHDTVSWYQQALGQGPQFIFQYYEEEERQRGNFPDRFSGHQFPNYSSELNVNALLLGDSALYLCASSLMTAEGTDTQYFGPGTRLTVL.

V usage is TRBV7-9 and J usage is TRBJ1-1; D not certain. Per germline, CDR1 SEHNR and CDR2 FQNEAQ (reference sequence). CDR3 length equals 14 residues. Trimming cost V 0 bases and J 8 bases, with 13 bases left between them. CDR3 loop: CASSLAYKEQEAFF. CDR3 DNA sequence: TGTGCCAGCAGCTTAGCGTATAAAGAACAGGAAGCTTTCTTT.